This T cell receptor beta chain was sequenced for a study of T cell repertoires in cytomegalovirus infection. About the research overall: Public TCR beta signatures were indicative of both CMV infection and a matching HLA type.

Broader study findings: What dominated the ex vivo response were HLA-C-restricted CMV-specific TCR beta clonotypes. Based on cumulative public TCR beta family frequency, carriers of CMV plus the relevant HLA were identified.

Between the trimmed V and J ends, which lost 3 bases and 0 bases, there was a span of 8 bases. This CDR3 is 15 amino acids long. Per germline, CDR1 KGHDR and CDR2 SFDVKD. TCRdb re-called the reads with MiXCR, one entry per CDR3 protein. The sample lists 680,000 or so distinct CDR3 sequences; less than 40% were seen once. A note on this clonotype: Its antigen remains unknown.

The TCR was taken from a human donor in good health (CMV status not recorded). Some clones in this sample may be carry-over from other donors' samples. V usage is TRBV24-1 and J usage is TRBJ2-1; possibly TRBD1 for D (5 bases). Sequencing was done on a sample of PBMCs. CDR3 loop: CATSDTGSSYNEQFF. CDR3 nucleotide sequence: TGTGCCACCAGTGATACAGGTAGCTCCTACAATGAGCAGTTCTTC.